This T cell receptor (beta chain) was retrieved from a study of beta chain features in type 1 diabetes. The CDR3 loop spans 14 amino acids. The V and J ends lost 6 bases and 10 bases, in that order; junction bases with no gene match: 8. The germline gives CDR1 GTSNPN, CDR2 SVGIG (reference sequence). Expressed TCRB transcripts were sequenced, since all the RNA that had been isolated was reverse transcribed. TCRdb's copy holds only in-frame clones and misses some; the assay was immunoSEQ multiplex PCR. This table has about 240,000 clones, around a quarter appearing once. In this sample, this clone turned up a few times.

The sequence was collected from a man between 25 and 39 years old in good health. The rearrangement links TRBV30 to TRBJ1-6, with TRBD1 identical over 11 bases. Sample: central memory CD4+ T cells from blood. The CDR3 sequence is CACQIRDRGSPLHF. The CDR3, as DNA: TGTGCCTGCCAAATCCGGGACAGGGGGTCACCCCTCCACTTT.